The clone carrying this T cell receptor (beta chain) was counted ten times or more. The antigen remains undetermined. The V gene end was trimmed by 0 bases and the J gene end by 3 bases; junction bases not matched to a gene: 4. Germline CDR1 MNHEY, CDR2 SVGAGI. The CDR3 is made up of 15 amino acids. TCRdb processed the RACE reads anew with MiXCR; each CDR3 protein has one entry. Of 75,000 to 90,000 distinct CDR3 sequences listed, around 7% are singletons. This record belongs to a study of human T cells and chemical hapten exposure. Study details: Subjects had 2% DPC placed on roughly 2 cm by roughly 2 cm of upper inner arm skin for sensitization.

Time point described: patch test 1, 2 weeks after DPC sensitization. Noted treatment: therapeutic diphenylcyclopropenone sensitization with weekly scalp DPC. Sequencing started from total RNA isolated from unfractionated whole blood. Study-wide results and caveats: No shift was seen in TCRs above 1 in 1000 frequency with DPC sensitization.

The clonotype was recovered from a woman aged 30 to 39 with alopecia areata. Some clones in this sample may be carry-over from other donors' samples. The chain recombines TRBV6-5 with TRBJ1-1, with 7 bases identical to TRBD1. This specimen was whole blood, taken in connection with sensitization to the hapten diphenylcyclopropenone (DPC). CDR3 bases: TGTGCCAGCAGTTACTCCCTAACAGGGGACACTGAAGCTTTCTTT. Residues: CASSYSLTGDTEAFF.